These 3 T cell receptor beta chains came from one sample sequenced in a study of shared clonotypes between healthy human individuals. The naive CD8 subset, CD45RO-negative cells positively selected for CCR7, excluded terminally differentiated effector memory CD45RA+ cells. TCRdb's table, derived via immunoSEQ multiplex PCR, lists solely in-frame clones and lacks some. The sample yields around 2.1 million clones, about 93% seen once. Material: naive CD8+ T cells from PBMCs. Receptor source: a man aged 18-30 years in good health. Some clones in this sample may be carry-over from other donors' samples.

The chain combines TRBV27 with TRBJ1-1; TRBD1 agrees at 7 bases. The germline V gene encodes CDR1 MNHEY and CDR2 SMNVEV (reference sequence). This CDR3 is built from 13 residues. With 7 bases clipped from V and 4 bases from J, the junction kept 6 bases outside the gene matches. Here the CDR3 DNA reads TGTGCCAGCATTAAGGGGGCCGGCACTGAAGCTTTCTTT. Translated, it gives CASIKGAGTEAFF.

Written as DNA, the CDR3 is TGTGCCAGCAGCTTCGCCCCTAGCGGAAGTTTAAATGAGCAGTTCTTC. The encoded protein is CASSFAPSGSLNEQFF. The chain employs TRBV7-3 and TRBJ2-1; 7 bases align to TRBD2. After removal of 3 bases from V and 7 bases from J, the junction contained 12 bases not matched to a gene. Germline assignment: CDR1 SGHTA and CDR2 FQGTGA. The CDR3 sequence is 16 residues long.

The chain recombines TRBV7-9 with TRBJ2-5; D may correspond to TRBD1 or TRBD2 (5 bases each). The germline V gene encodes CDR1 SEHNR and CDR2 FQNEAQ (reference sequence). This CDR3 comprises 13 residues. The ends were cut back, 5 bases at V and 6 bases at J, with 13 bases in the middle. This chain's CDR3 is CASSPPGPKTQYF. Written as DNA, the CDR3 is TGTGCCAGCAGCCCACCGGGACCCAAGACCCAGTACTTC.